One TCR beta chain is described in this entry. Authors' processing steps: Amplification of reference gene primers provided the estimated nucleated cell counts. Some clones are missing from TCRdb's copy, which holds only in-frame ones; the method was immunoSEQ multiplex PCR. The V and J calls and clone size come from that table; D and trimming were worked out from the DNA. The sample includes about 180,000 clones, approximately 80% of them seen just once. This entry comes from a study of blood T cell repertoires in COVID-19. Study overall: Samples representing acute and convalescent COVID-19 were sourced from the United States, Italy and Spain.

With 6 bases removed from V and 11 bases from J, the gap between germline ends came to 16 bases. Per germline, CDR1 MDHEN and CDR2 SYDVKM. This CDR3 contains 12 residues. The sequence derives from a human donor in a cohort sampled during active COVID-19. The chain couples TRBV28 to TRBJ1-1; no clear D gene. The sequenced sample was peripheral blood. The CDR3 loop reads CASSPGFQRAFF. In nucleotides, the CDR3 is TGTGCCAGCAGCCCGGGGTTCCAGAGGGCTTTCTTT.